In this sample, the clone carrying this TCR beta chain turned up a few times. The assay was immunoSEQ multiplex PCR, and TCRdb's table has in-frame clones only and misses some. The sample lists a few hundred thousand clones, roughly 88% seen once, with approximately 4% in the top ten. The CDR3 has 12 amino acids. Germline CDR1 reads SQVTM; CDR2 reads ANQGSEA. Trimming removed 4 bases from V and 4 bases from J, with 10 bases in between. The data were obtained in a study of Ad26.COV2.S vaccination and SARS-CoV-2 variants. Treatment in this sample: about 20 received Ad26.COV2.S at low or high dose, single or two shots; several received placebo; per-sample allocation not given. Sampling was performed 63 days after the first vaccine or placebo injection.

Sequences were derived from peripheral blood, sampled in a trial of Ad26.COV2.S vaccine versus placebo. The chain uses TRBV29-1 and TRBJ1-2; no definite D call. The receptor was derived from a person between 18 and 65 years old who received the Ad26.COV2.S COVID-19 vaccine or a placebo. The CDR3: CSVAHSTYGYTF. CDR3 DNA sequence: TGCAGCGTTGCCCACAGCACCTATGGCTACACCTTC. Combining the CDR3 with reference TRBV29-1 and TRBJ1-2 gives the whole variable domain SAVISQKPSRDICQRGTSLTIQCQVDSQVTMMFWYRQQPGQSLTLIATANQGSEATYESGFVIDKFPISRPNLTFSTLTVSNMSPEDSSIYLCSVAHSTYGYTFGSGTRLTVV.